The present TCR beta chain was sequenced within a study of blood T cell repertoires in COVID-19. Produced via immunoSEQ multiplex PCR; TCRdb's table is partial and in-frame only. The sample carries 200,000 to 250,000 clones, 88% recorded once. Germline CDR1 reads DFQATT; CDR2 reads SNEGSKA (reference sequence). This CDR3 comprises 13 residues. The ends were cut back, 3 bases at V and 2 bases at J, with 7 bases in the middle. This chain uses TRBV20-1 with TRBJ2-2; D unresolved. Sequencing was carried out using peripheral blood. The clonotype comes from a man aged 18 to 30 with active or convalescent COVID-19. CDR3 DNA: TGCAGTGCTAGTCGTGGCAACACCGGGGAGCTGTTTTTT. It is translated as CSASRGNTGELFF.